This T cell receptor beta chain was identified during a study of OX40 agonist ivuxolimab in advanced cancers. Study background: In three patients, partial responses were observed, one with hepatocellular carcinoma and two with cutaneous melanoma.

Study-wide findings and caveats: Low clonal expansion, among the lowest seen, marked partial responders at 0.1-3.0 mg/kg. Some patients without response likewise showed low normalized clonal expansion.

In regard to this clone: The antigen is unknown.

Produced via immunoSEQ multiplex PCR; TCRdb's table is partial and in-frame only. The profile covers 100,000 or so clones, with 80% to 95% appearing a single time and 3% to 4% taken by the ten largest. The starting material was CD4+ or CD8+ T cells sorted from blood, obtained in a trial of the OX40 agonist ivuxolimab. The TCR sequence derives from an adult with an advanced solid tumor such as melanoma, head and neck, liver or kidney cancer.

This CDR3 is CASSGRNEQFF. The CDR3 nucleotides are TGTGCCAGCAGCGGGCGTAATGAGCAGTTCTTC. The V gene is TRBV7-2, the J gene TRBJ2-1, with no clear D. The V end was cut by 5 bases, the J end by 7 bases, with 6 bases between. This CDR3 has 11 amino acids. Germline assignment: CDR1 SGHTA and CDR2 FQGNSA.